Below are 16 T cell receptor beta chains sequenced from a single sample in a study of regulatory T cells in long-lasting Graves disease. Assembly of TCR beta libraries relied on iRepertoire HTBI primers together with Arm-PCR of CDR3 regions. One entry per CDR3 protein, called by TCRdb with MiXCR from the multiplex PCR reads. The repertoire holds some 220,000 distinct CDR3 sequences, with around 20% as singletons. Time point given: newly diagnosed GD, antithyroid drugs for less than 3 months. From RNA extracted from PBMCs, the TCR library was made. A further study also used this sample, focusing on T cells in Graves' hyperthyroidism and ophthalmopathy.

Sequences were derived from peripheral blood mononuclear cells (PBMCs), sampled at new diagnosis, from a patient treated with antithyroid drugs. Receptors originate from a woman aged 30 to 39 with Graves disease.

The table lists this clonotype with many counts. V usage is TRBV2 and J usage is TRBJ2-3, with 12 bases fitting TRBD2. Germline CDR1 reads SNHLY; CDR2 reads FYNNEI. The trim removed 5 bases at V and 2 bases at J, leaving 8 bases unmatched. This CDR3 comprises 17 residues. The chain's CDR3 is CASSLSRLAGATDTQYF. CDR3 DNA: TGTGCCAGCAGTCTATCTCGACTAGCGGGAGCCACAGATACGCAGTATTTT.

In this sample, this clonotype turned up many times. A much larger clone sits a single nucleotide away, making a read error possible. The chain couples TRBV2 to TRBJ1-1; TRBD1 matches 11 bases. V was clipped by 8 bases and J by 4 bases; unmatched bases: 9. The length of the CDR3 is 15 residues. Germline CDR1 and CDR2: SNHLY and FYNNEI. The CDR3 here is CASYRDRGMSTEAFF. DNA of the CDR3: TGTGCCAGCTACCGGGACAGGGGGATGAGCACTGAAGCTTTCTTT.

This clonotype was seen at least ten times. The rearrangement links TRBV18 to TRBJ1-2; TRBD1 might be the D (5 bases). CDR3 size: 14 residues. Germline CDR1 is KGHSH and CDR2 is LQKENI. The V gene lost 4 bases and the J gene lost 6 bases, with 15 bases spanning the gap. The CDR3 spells CASSLESGADGYTF. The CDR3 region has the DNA TGTGCCAGCTCACTAGAGAGCGGGGCAGATGGCTACACCTTC.

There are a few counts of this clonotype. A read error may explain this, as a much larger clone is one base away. The chain's CDR3 is CASNGAREQYF. The CDR3 region has the DNA TGTGCCAGCAATGGGGCGCGGGAGCAGTACTTC. The chain recombines TRBV7-2 with TRBJ2-5; 7 bases are shared with TRBD2. Germline CDR1 SGHTA, CDR2 FQGNSA. V was pared by 7 bases and J by 11 bases, with 7 bases of the junction left unmatched. The CDR3 contains 11 residues.

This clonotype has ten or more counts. The CDR3 DNA reads as TGTGCCAGTAGTGCTGGGATGGTACGGAGCTCCTACGAGCAGTACTTC. Amino acids: CASSAGMVRSSYEQYF. This chain uses TRBV19 with TRBJ2-7, with D hard to call. CDR1 LNHDA and CDR2 SQIVND come from the germline V gene (reference sequence). The CDR3 is made up of 16 amino acids. V shed 5 bases and J shed 0 bases, with 17 bases lying between them.

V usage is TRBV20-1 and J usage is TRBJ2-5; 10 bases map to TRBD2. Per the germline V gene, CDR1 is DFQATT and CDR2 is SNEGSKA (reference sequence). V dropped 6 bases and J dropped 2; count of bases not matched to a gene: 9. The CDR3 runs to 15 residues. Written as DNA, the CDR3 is TGCAGTGCGCCAAAACTAGCGGGGCCGCAAGAGACCCAGTACTTC. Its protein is CSAPKLAGPQETQYF.

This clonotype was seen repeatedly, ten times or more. The CDR3 coding sequence is TGTGCCAGCAGTTTAGGGGTCCGCTATGGCTACACCTTC. Its translation: CASSLGVRYGYTF. The gene calls are TRBV28 and TRBJ1-2; D unresolved. The CDR3 spans 13 residues. V shed 2 bases and J shed 4 bases, with 8 bases lying between them. CDR1 MDHEN and CDR2 SYDVKM come from the germline V gene.

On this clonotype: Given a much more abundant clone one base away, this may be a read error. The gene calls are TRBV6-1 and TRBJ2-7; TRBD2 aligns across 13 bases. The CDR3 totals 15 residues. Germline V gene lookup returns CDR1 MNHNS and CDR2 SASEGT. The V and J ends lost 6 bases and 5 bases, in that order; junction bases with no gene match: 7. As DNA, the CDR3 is TGTGCCAGCAGCCGCGGGACTAGCGGGAAAAACGAGCAGTACTTC. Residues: CASSRGTSGKNEQYF.

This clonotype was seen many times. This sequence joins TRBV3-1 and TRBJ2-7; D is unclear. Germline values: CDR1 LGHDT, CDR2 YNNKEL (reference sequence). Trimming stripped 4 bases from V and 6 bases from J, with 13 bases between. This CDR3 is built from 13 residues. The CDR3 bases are TGTGCCAGCAGCCGAATTGACAAGTCCGAGCAGTACTTC. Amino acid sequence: CASSRIDKSEQYF.

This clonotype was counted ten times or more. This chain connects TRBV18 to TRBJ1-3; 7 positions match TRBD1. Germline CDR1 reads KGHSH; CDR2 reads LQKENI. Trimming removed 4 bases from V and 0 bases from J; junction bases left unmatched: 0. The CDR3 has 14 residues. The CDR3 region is CASSQGASGNTIYF. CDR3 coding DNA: TGTGCCAGCTCACAGGGGGCCTCTGGAAACACCATATATTTT.

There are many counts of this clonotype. The CDR3 is CASSPTSGGEYNEQFF. The DNA for the CDR3 is TGTGCCAGCAGTCCGACTAGCGGGGGTGAATACAATGAGCAGTTCTTC. V usage is TRBV27 and J usage is TRBJ2-1; 12 bases agree with TRBD2. The germline gives CDR1 MNHEY, CDR2 SMNVEV (reference sequence). Unmatched junction bases numbered 6, after V lost 5 bases and J lost 4 bases. CDR3 length equals 16 residues.

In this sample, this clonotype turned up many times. CDR3 region: CASSARGGSQETQYF. The CDR3 DNA is TGTGCCAGCAGCGCCCGTGGCGGGAGTCAAGAGACCCAGTACTTC. This rearrangement joins TRBV11-2 to TRBJ2-5; 7 bases are shared with TRBD2. The CDR3 has 15 amino acids. With 5 bases clipped from V and 2 bases from J, the junction kept 8 bases outside the gene matches. Germline assignment: CDR1 SGHAT and CDR2 FQNNGV.

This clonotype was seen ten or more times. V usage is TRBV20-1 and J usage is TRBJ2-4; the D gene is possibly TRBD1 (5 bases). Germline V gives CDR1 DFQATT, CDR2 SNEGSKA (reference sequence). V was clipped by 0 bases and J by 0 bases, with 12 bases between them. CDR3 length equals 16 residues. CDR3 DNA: TGCAGTGCTAGAGATGGGGCCACACTAGCCAAAAACATTCAGTACTTC. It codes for CSARDGATLAKNIQYF.

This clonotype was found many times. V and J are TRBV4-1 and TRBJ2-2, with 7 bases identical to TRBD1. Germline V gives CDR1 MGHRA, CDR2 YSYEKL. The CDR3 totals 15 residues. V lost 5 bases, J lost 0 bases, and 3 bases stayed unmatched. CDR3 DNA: TGCGCCAGCAGCATTGGACAGGCGAACACCGGGGAGCTGTTTTTT. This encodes CASSIGQANTGELFF.

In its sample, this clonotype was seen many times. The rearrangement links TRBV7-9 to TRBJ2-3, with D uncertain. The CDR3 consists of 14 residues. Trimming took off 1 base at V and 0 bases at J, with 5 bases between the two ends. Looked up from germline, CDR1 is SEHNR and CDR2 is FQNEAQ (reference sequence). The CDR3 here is CASSLGPSTDTQYF. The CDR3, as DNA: TGTGCCAGCAGCTTAGGGCCGAGCACAGATACGCAGTATTTT.

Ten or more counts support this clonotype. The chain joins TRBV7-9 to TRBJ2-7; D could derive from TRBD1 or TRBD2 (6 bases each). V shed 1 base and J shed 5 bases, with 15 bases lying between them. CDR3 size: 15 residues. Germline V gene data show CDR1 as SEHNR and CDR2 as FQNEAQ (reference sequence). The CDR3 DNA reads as TGTGCCAGCAGCTTAGTGGGGGGCGCTGGGGACGAGCAGTACTTC. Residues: CASSLVGGAGDEQYF.